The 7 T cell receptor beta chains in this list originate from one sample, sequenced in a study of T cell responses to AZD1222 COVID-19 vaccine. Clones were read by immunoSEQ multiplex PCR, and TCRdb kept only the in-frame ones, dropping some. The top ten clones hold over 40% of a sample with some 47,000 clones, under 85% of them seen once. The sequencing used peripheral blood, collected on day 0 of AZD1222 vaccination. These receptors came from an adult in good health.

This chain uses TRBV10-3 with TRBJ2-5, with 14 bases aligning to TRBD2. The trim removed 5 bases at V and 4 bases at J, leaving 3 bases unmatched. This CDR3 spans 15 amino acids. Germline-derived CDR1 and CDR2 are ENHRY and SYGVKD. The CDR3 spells CAISLGTSGGETQYF. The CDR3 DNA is TGTGCCATCAGTTTAGGGACTAGCGGGGGAGAGACCCAGTACTTC.

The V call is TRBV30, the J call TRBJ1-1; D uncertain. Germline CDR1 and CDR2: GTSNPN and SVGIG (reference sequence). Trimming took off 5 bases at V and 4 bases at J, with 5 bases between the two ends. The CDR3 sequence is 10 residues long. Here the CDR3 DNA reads TGTGCCTGGGGGCGCACTGAAGCTTTCTTT. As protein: CAWGRTEAFF.

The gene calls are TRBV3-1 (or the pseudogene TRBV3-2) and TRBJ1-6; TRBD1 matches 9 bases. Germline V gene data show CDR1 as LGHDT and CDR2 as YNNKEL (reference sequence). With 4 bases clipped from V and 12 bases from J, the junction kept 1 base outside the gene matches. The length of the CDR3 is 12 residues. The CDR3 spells CASSLGQGPLHF. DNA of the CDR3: TGTGCCAGCAGCCTGGGACAGGGACCCCTCCACTTT.

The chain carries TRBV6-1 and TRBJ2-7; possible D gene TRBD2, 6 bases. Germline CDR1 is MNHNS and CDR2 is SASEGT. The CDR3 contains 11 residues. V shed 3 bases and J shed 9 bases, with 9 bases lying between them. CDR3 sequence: CASSERDLQYF. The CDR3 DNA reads TGTGCCAGCAGTGAGCGGGACTTGCAGTACTTC.

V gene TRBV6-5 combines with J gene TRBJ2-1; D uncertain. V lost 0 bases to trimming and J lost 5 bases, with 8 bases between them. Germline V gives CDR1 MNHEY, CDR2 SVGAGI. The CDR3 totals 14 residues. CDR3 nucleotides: TGTGCCAGCAGTTACTCGGCCAGGAACAATGAGCAGTTCTTC. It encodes CASSYSARNNEQFF.

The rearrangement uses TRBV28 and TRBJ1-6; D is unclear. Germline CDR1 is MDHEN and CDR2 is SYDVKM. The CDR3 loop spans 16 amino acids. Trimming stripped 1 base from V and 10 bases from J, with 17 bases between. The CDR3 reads CASSLSPGGLASPLHF. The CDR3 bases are TGTGCCAGCAGTTTATCCCCGGGTGGGTTAGCGTCACCCCTCCACTTT.

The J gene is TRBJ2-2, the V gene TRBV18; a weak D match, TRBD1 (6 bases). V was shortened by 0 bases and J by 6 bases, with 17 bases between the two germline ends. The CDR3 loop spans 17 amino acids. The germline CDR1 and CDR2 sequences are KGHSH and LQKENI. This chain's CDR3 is CASSPPNYNRESGELFF. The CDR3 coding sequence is TGTGCCAGCTCACCACCCAATTATAACAGGGAGTCCGGGGAGCTGTTTTTT.